Shown below are 17 T cell receptor beta chains from a single sample sequenced in a study of blood T cell repertoires in COVID-19. Libraries were prepared by immunoSEQ multiplex PCR; TCRdb keeps only in-frame clonotypes and omits some of them. The sample contains 97,000 or so clones, roughly 89% of which appear only once. Sequencing was performed on peripheral blood. These receptors all come from a woman in her 50s with COVID-19, enrolled during active disease.

This chain connects TRBV9 to TRBJ1-2; TRBD1 agrees at 7 bases. CDR1 is SGDLS, CDR2 YYNGEE, per germline. This CDR3 spans 13 amino acids. V shed 4 bases and J 4 bases; nucleotides not matched to a gene: 4. CDR3 sequence (DNA): TGTGCCAGCAGCCAAGGGGGCCGCTATGGCTACACCTTC. Its protein product is CASSQGGRYGYTF.

The chain joins TRBV7-8 to TRBJ2-1, with unresolved D. Trimming shortened V by 0 bases and J by 10 bases, and 10 bases separated the two germline ends. The CDR3 spans 13 residues. Germline V CDR1 and CDR2: SGHVS, FQNEAQ. The CDR3 nucleotides read TGTGCCAGCAGCTTAGCGGCAGAATTCGAGCAGTTCTTC. Protein: CASSLAAEFEQFF.

V and J are TRBV5-1 and TRBJ1-4, with 9 bases aligning to TRBD1. V lost 2 bases, J lost 3 bases, and 2 bases stayed unmatched. From germline, CDR1 is SGHRS and CDR2 YFSETQ. CDR3 size: 15 residues. This CDR3 reads CASSLQGAANEKLFF. The CDR3 coding sequence is TGCGCCAGCAGCTTACAGGGGGCAGCTAATGAAAAACTGTTTTTT.

The rearrangement links TRBV4-3 to TRBJ1-2; 8 bases fit TRBD1. Per germline, CDR1 LGHNA and CDR2 YSLEER. The length of the CDR3 is 15 residues. V dropped 1 base and J dropped 7; count of bases not matched to a gene: 8. The CDR3 sequence: CASSQGRQGRGGYTF. The CDR3 nucleotides read TGCGCCAGCAGCCAAGGCCGACAGGGGAGGGGTGGCTACACCTTC.

This chain links TRBV6-5 with TRBJ1-3; D uncertain. CDR3 length equals 16 residues. V lost 2 bases, J lost 4 bases, and 15 bases lay in between. Germline V gene lookup returns CDR1 MNHEY and CDR2 SVGAGI. In DNA form, the CDR3 reads TGTGCCAGCAGTTACGGGAGGTCTTCAGGCGGAAACACCATATATTTT. It encodes CASSYGRSSGGNTIYF.

The V and J genes are TRBV5-1 and TRBJ2-1; 9 bases align to TRBD2. The length of the CDR3 is 15 residues. Germline values: CDR1 SGHRS, CDR2 YFSETQ. The V gene end was trimmed by 2 bases and the J gene end by 5 bases; junction bases not matched to a gene: 5. CDR3 DNA: TGCGCCAGCAGCTTCCGGGCGGGGGGGAACAATGAGCAGTTCTTC. Residues: CASSFRAGGNNEQFF. The variable domain in full, completed from reference TRBV5-1 and TRBJ2-1, reads KAGVTQTPRYLIKTRGQQVTLSCSPISGHRSVSWYQQTPGQGLQFLFEYFSETQRNKGNFPGRFSGRQFSNSRSEMNVSTLELGDSALYLCASSFRAGGNNEQFFGPGTRLTVL.

The chain links TRBV19 to TRBJ2-1; D perhaps matches TRBD2 (6 bases). The germline V and J ends were trimmed by 7 bases and 10 bases, with 17 bases remaining between them. The CDR3 length is 13 residues. Germline V gives CDR1 LNHDA, CDR2 SQIVND (reference sequence). The CDR3, as DNA: TGTGCCAGTACCCCGGTAGTGGAGGGGGAGCAGTTCTTC. Translating it yields CASTPVVEGEQFF. The complete variable domain, with remaining parts taken from reference TRBV19 and TRBJ2-1, reads DGGITQSPKYLFRKEGQNVTLSCEQNLNHDAMYWYRQDPGQGLRLIYYSQIVNDFQKGDIAEGYSVSREKKESFPLTVTSAQKNPTAFYLCASTPVVEGEQFFGPGTRLTVL.

The rearrangement uses TRBV10-3 and TRBJ1-1; 8 nucleotides align to TRBD1. J gave up 5 bases and V 6 bases, and 5 bases lay outside the gene matches. This CDR3 region has 13 residues. Looked up from germline, CDR1 is ENHRY and CDR2 is SYGVKD. This CDR3 reads CAISDRGGTEAFF. The CDR3 DNA sequence: TGTGCCATCAGCGACAGGGGAGGGACTGAAGCTTTCTTT.

This chain connects TRBV28 to TRBJ2-1; D uncertain. The CDR3 length is 13 residues. V was pared by 2 bases and J by 7 bases, with 9 bases between. Germline V gene lookup returns CDR1 MDHEN and CDR2 SYDVKM. CDR3 sequence: CASSLGQANEQFF. In nucleotides, the CDR3 is TGTGCCAGCAGTTTAGGGCAGGCGAATGAGCAGTTCTTC.

The V call is TRBV19, the J call TRBJ2-1, with D possibly matching TRBD2 (7 bases). V gave up 2 bases and J gave up 9 bases, with 17 bases separating them. This CDR3 contains 15 residues. Germline CDR1 and CDR2: LNHDA and SQIVND (reference sequence). In DNA form, the CDR3 reads TGTGCCAGTAGTATAAGGGCGGGGGCCCGTTCTGAGCAGTTCTTC. It specifies CASSIRAGARSEQFF.

V gene TRBV5-6 combines with J gene TRBJ1-2; no clear D gene. The germline V gene encodes CDR1 SGHDT and CDR2 YYEEEE. The V end was cut by 1 base, the J end by 7 bases, with 8 bases between. This CDR3 is 12 amino acids long. The CDR3 loop is CASSLLWAGYTF. CDR3 DNA sequence: TGTGCCAGCAGCTTGCTTTGGGCTGGCTACACCTTC.

CDR3 nucleotides: TGTGCCAGCACTCAGACAGGGGGCAGGACTGAAGCTTTCTTT. Its protein product is CASTQTGGRTEAFF. The J gene is TRBJ1-1, the V gene TRBV28, with 10 bases matching TRBD1. Trimming removed 7 bases from V and 5 bases from J; junction bases left unmatched: 7. Germline CDR1 and CDR2: MDHEN and SYDVKM. The CDR3 length is 14 residues.

The chain employs TRBV28 and TRBJ1-6, with 7 bases matching TRBD1. Germline assignment: CDR1 MDHEN and CDR2 SYDVKM. CDR3 length: 16 residues. The V and J ends lost 4 bases and 8 bases, in that order; junction bases with no gene match: 11. This CDR3 is CASSSRQGGFHSPLHF. The DNA of the CDR3 is TGTGCCAGCAGTTCACGACAGGGAGGTTTCCATTCACCCCTCCACTTT.

The chain carries TRBV3-1 (or the pseudogene TRBV3-2) and TRBJ2-5, with a tentative D call TRBD2 (5 bases). The length of the CDR3 is 17 residues. V gave up 4 bases and J gave up 4 bases, with 22 bases separating them. Germline CDR1 and CDR2: LGHDT and YNNKEL (reference sequence). In nucleotides, the CDR3 is TGTGCCAGCAGCCCCCCAGGTTCGGTTGCGGGTGGAGAGACCCAGTACTTC. The encoded protein is CASSPPGSVAGGETQYF.

The chain is built from TRBV7-3 and TRBJ2-1; D remains ambiguous. Germline loops: CDR1 SGHTA, CDR2 FQGTGA. Trimming took 4 bases from V and 1 from J, leaving 5 bases between them. The length of the CDR3 is 13 residues. The CDR3 is CASSSESYNEQFF. The CDR3 region has the DNA TGTGCCAGCAGCTCGGAGTCCTACAATGAGCAGTTCTTC.

The chain is built from TRBV7-9 and TRBJ1-3; D unclear. Germline assignment: CDR1 SEHNR and CDR2 FQNEAQ (reference sequence). This CDR3 is 17 amino acids long. Trimming removed 5 bases from V and 0 bases from J, with 17 bases in between. The CDR3 protein is CASSPTWVGFSGNTIYF. In nucleotides, the CDR3 is TGTGCCAGCAGCCCGACATGGGTGGGCTTCTCTGGAAACACCATATATTTT. The whole variable domain, remainder taken from reference TRBV7-9 and TRBJ1-3, is DTGVSQNPRHKITKRGQNVTFRCDPISEHNRLYWYRQTLGQGPEFLTYFQNEAQLEKSRLLSDRFSAERPKGSFSTLEIQRTEQGDSAMYLCASSPTWVGFSGNTIYFGEGSWLTVV.

The chain uses TRBV19 and TRBJ2-3; D unclear. V lost 1 base and J lost 0, with 5 bases in between. CDR1 is LNHDA, CDR2 SQIVND, per germline (reference sequence). This CDR3 is 14 amino acids long. In DNA form, the CDR3 reads TGTGCCAGTAGTATAGCAGTTAGCACAGATACGCAGTATTTT. The encoded protein is CASSIAVSTDTQYF.